The source of this TCR beta chain is a study of CD8+ T cells in alopecia areata (dated by TCRdb to the late 2010s). Notes on the research overall: Treated patients were enrolled in an open-label pilot trial of oral tofacitinib at 5 to 10 mg twice daily for moderate-to-severe alopecia areata. Tofacitinib was given for 6 to 18 months, followed by 6 months of follow-up off drug to assess delayed response and recurrence. The study used high-throughput TCRbeta sequencing to examine T cell clonal expansion in alopecia areata, in both the C3H/HeJ mouse model and human patients. Scalp tissue and sorted CD4+ and CD8+ peripheral blood T cells from patchy and totalis/universalis alopecia areata patients and from healthy controls were covered by human TCRbeta sequencing. Tofacitinib-treated patients had biopsies at baseline and at 4 and 24 weeks of treatment, with a later scalp biopsy in several patients. Scalp clonality was compared across normal scalp (n=4), patchy alopecia areata scalp (n=8), and alopecia totalis/universalis scalp (n=8). RNA was obtained with the PAXgene miRNA kit for fixed scalp, the miRNeasy kit for PBMCs, and the RNeasy kit for mouse skin. TCRbeta CDR3 regions were amplified by immunoSEQ multiplex PCR using 35 Vbeta forward and 13 Jbeta reverse primers. Summary of the overall study and its limitations: TCR sequences shared between patients were less clear than in mice, possibly partly because of HLA diversity in the patient population. Scalp TCR repertoire analysis is complicated because resident alphabeta T cells in normal human skin are also sequenced, whereas mouse skin is dominated by gammadelta T cells. Compared with normal scalp, lesional scalp, particularly in alopecia totalis/universalis, had higher clonality and more expanded CD8+ clones, which suggests antigenic drive.

This clone was seen a few times. Its antigen has not been determined. Base quality data are lacking; no much larger clone is found one base away. The time point tag for this specimen amounts to: baseline before oral tofacitinib. Peripheral blood and lesional scalp punch biopsies were obtained from patients with alopecia areata. PBMCs were separated by density centrifugation and stained for CD3, CD4 and CD8, after which CD4+ and CD8+ T cells were sorted on a FACSAria. Libraries were built with the immunoSEQ multiplex PCR assay. RNA was extracted from all samples and reverse transcribed into cDNA as template for TCR sequencing. SuperScript III was used for first-strand cDNA synthesis, primed with a 2:1 mix of oligo-dT and random hexamers. A synthetic immune receptor repertoire was used to measure amplification bias, and any remaining bias was corrected computationally. In the original analysis: After raw reads were preprocessed to remove errors, the CDR3 was defined following IMGT conventions as running from the conserved cysteine to phenylalanine. Clonality was computed by normalizing Shannon entropy by log2 of the number of productive unique TCRs and subtracting the result from 1. Scalp TCRbeta sequences were cross-referenced with sorted blood CD4 and CD8 repertoires so that the CD4 or CD8 identity of scalp clones could be inferred. TCRdb re-hosts the immuneACCESS table, in-frame sequences only. Its copies lack some clones; in the studies checked, an unresolved V gene accounts for under half of them, and the cause for the rest is not known. V and J calls and clone size come straight from that table; D and trimming were deduced from the DNA. For this sample there are around 250,000 clones; less than 80% appear just once. The ten largest clonotypes hold 1% to 1.5% of the sample.

This sample comprised CD4+ T cells sorted from blood, obtained at week 0. The receptor was derived from a human donor with alopecia areata.

The CDR3: CASSLGPREGTNNSPLHF. The base sequence is TGTGCCAGCAGCTTAGGGCCCAGGGAGGGTACGAATAATTCACCCCTCCACTTT. Recombination joined TRBV7-6 with TRBJ1-6; TRBD1 is possibly the D segment (5 matching bases). V loses 1 base of germline sequence and J loses 5 bases, and the interval between the two ends is 18 bases. CDR1 and CDR2 (SGHVS, FNYEAQ) derive from the germline V gene. The CDR3 starts with the cysteine, ends with the phenylalanine, and has 18 residues. Only the CDR3 DNA stays, 54 bases, in frame from base 1. The full variable domain, with segments outside the CDR3 supplied by the reference TRBV7-6 and TRBJ1-6 proteins, appears as GAGVSQSPRYKVTKRGQDVALRCDPISGHVSLYWYRQALGQGPEFLTYFNYEAQQDKSGLPNDRFSAERPEGSISTLTIQRTEQRDSAMYRCASSLGPREGTNNSPLHFGNGTRLTVT.